The source of this T cell receptor (beta chain) is a study of Ad26.COV2.S vaccination and SARS-CoV-2 variants (dated by TCRdb to 2020 to 2022). In the study overall: Donors in the vaccine arm were drawn from COV1001, a phase I-IIa trial of Ad26.COV2.S in healthy adults that was multicentre, randomized, double-blind and placebo-controlled. The specificity and breadth of SARS-CoV-2-reactive T cell receptors after Ad26.COV2.S vaccination were assessed by TCRbeta repertoire sequencing. The TCR-sequenced set comprised around 30 samples: some 20 Ad26.COV2.S vaccine recipients, 5 placebo recipients and 8 SARS-CoV-2 convalescent individuals. Trial participants were randomized into five groups of five, in which low-dose or high-dose Ad26.COV2.S was given once or twice, or placebo was given on both occasions. Investigators remained blinded to trial group allocation during experiments and outcome assessment. Ad26.COV2.S was administered intramuscularly at 5 x 10^10 or 1 x 10^11 viral particles, either as a single shot or as two shots given 56 days apart.

Explained via the paper, the treatment or condition label denotes: about 20 received Ad26.COV2.S at low or high dose, single or two shots; roughly 5 received placebo; per-sample allocation not given. Repertoires of vaccine and placebo recipients were sequenced from samples taken on day 63 after the first injection. Cohort 1b enrolled about two dozen adults aged 18-55 years at a single site in Boston, USA, between 29 July and 7 August 2020. As a vaccine, Ad26.COV2.S was a replication-incompetent adenovirus type 26 vector that expressed a prefusion-stabilized SARS-CoV-2 spike protein derived from the original Wuhan strain. The immunoSEQ Assay was used to sequence TCRbeta CDR3 regions. After extraction, genomic DNA underwent amplification by bias-controlled multiplex PCR, followed by high-throughput sequencing. The original pipeline was this. To quantify the absolute abundance of every unique TCRbeta CDR3 region, sequences were collapsed and filtered. T cell fraction was estimated by normalizing TCRbeta template counts to usable DNA, with usable DNA measured through amplification of reference genes found in all nucleated cells. Repertoire TCRs were annotated as SARS-CoV-2-specific when V gene, CDR3 amino acid sequence and J gene were exactly matched to a known reactive TCR set. MIRA supplied the reference SARS-CoV-2 TCR set, which was filtered for enrichment in COVID-19-positive ImmuneCODE repertoires so that public or cross-reactive TCRs were removed. Using the MIRA antigens, annotated TCRs were further analysed by specific ORF or by position within an ORF. Breadth was defined as annotated unique rearrangements over total unique productive rearrangements; depth was the summed frequency of those rearrangements. Two-sided Wilcoxon rank-sum tests were used to compare TCR breadth between groups. TCRdb obtained this table from immuneACCESS and retained in-frame rearrangements with V and J assigned. These tables miss some clones; where compared with another copy, unresolved V genes account for less than half of the shortfall, and the remainder is unexplained. Clonal size and the V and J genes are those of that table, whereas D and trimming came from the DNA. The sample records around 270,000 clones, roughly nine tenths of which are singletons. The top ten clonotypes cover roughly 3% of the sample.

Broader findings and caveats from the paper: The study lacked the statistical power to compare responses across vaccine doses or regimens. Ad26.COV2.S recipients had higher spike-specific TCR breadth than placebo recipients (P = 0.0014). Vaccine and placebo recipients had comparable non-spike TCR breadth, which fits with the vaccine containing only spike. Substantial breadth of spike-specific CD8+ and CD4+ T cell responses was reported after vaccination. The authors noted that the TCR breadth and depth analyses may have underestimated total T cell responses.

The germline V end is reduced by 1 base and the J end by 8 bases; junction bases left unmatched: 8. Including the terminal cysteine and phenylalanine, the CDR3 comprises 15 residues. Only the CDR3 region is kept as DNA, spanning 45 bases read in frame from base 1. From the germline V gene (reference sequence), CDR1 is SGHNT and CDR2 is YYREEE. This clone was seen just once. What antigen it recognizes has not been identified. Base qualities are not recorded, but no much larger clone differs from it by a single base. Sequenced material: peripheral blood, taken in a trial of Ad26.COV2.S vaccine versus placebo. The sequence derives from a person between 18 and 65 years old who received the Ad26.COV2.S COVID-19 vaccine or a placebo. The chain links TRBV5-4 with TRBJ1-2, with 10 bases aligning to TRBD1. The sequence in DNA is TGTGCCAGCAGCTTGAGGGACAGGGGCCTTTACGGCTACACCTTC. This is translated as CASSLRDRGLYGYTF.